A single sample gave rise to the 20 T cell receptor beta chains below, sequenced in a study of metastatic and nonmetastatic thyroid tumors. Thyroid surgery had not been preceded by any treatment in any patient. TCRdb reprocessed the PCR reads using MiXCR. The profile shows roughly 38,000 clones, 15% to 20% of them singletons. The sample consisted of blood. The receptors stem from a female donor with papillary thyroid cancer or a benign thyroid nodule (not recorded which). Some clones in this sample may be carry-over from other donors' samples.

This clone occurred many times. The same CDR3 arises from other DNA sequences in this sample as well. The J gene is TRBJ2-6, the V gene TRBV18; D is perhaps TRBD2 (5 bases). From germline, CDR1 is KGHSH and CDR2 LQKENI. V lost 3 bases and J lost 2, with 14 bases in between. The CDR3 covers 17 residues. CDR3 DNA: TGTGCCAGCTCACCTCTGTCGGGATCACCTGGGGCCAACGTCCTGACTTTC. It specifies CASSPLSGSPGANVLTF.

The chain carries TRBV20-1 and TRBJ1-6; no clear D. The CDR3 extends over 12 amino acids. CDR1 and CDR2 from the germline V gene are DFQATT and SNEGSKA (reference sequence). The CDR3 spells CRAGEGDSPLHF. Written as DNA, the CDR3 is TGCAGAGCAGGAGAGGGAGATTCACCCCTCCACTTT.

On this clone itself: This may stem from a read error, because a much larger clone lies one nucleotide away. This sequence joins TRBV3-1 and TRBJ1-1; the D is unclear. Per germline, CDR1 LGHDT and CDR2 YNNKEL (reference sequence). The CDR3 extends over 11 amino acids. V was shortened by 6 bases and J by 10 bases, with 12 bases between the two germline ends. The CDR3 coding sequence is TGTGCCAGCAGTGGAGATTCGGGAGCTTTCTTT. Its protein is CASSGDSGAFF.

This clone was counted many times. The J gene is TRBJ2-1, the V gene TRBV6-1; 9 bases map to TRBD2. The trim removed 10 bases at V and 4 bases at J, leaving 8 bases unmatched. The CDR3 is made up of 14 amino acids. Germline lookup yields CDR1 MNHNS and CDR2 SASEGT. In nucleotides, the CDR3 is TGTGCCACAAGAGAAGCGGGAGGATACAATGAGCAGTTCTTC. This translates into CATREAGGYNEQFF.

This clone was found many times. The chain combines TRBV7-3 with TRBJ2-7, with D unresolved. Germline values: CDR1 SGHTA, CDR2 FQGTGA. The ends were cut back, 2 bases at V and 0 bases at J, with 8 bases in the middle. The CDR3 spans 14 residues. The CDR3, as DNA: TGTGCCAGCAGCTTACATTCCAACTCCTACGAGCAGTACTTC. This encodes CASSLHSNSYEQYF.

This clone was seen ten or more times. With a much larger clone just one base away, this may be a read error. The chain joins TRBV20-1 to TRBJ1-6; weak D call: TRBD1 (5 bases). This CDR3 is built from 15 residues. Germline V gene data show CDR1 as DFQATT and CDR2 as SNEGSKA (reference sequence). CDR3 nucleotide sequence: TGCAGTGCTACCCCGGGGCGGGGGTATACTTCACCCCTCCACTTT. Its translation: CSATPGRGYTSPLHF.

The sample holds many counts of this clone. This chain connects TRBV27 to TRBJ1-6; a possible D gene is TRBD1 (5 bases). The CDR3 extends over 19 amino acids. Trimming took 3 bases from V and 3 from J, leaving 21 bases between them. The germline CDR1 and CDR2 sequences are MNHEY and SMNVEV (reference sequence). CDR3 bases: TGTGCCAGCAGTTTCCAGGCACCGACAGTTTCTAACTATAATTCACCCCTCCACTTT. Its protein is CASSFQAPTVSNYNSPLHF.

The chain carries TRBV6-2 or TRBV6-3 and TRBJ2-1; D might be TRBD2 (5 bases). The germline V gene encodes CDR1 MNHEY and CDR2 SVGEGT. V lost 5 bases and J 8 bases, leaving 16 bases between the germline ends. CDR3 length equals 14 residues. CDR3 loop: CASSKLVESDEQFF. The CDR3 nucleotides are TGTGCCAGCAGTAAACTAGTGGAGTCAGATGAGCAGTTCTTC.

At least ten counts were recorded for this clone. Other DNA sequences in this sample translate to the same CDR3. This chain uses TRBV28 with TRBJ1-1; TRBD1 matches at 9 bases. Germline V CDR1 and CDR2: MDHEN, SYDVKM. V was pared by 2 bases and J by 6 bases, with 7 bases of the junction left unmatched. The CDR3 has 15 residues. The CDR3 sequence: CASSLAQGATAEAFF. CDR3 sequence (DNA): TGTGCCAGCAGTTTAGCACAGGGGGCAACGGCTGAAGCTTTCTTT. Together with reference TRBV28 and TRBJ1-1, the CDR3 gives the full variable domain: DVKVTQSSRYLVKRTGEKVFLECVQDMDHENMFWYRQDPGLGLRLIYFSYDVKMKEKGDIPEGYSVSREKKERFSLILESASTNQTSMYLCASSLAQGATAEAFFGQGTRLTVV.

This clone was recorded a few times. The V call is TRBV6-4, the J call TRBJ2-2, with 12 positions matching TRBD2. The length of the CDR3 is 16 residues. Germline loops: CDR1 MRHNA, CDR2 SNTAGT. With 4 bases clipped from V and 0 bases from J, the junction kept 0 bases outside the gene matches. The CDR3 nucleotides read TGTGCCAGCAGTGGGACTAGCGGGGCGAACACCGGGGAGCTGTTTTTT. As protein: CASSGTSGANTGELFF.

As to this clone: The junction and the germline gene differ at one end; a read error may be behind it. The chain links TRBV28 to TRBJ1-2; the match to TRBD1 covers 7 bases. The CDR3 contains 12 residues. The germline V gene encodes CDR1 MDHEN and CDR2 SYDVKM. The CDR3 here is CSSSYRGSGYTF. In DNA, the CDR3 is TGTTCCAGCAGTTACAGGGGCTCTGGCTACACCTTC.

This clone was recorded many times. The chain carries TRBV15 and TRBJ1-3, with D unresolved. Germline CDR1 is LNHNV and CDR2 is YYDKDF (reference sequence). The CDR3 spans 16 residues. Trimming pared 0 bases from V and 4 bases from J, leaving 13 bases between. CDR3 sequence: CATSRDKGRNGNTIYF. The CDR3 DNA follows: TGTGCCACCAGCAGAGACAAGGGAAGAAACGGAAACACCATATATTTT.

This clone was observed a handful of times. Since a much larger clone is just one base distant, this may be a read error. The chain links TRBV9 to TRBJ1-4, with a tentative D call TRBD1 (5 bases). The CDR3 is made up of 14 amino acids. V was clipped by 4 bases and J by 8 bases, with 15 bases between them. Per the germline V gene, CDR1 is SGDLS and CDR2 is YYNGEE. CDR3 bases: TGTGCCAGCAGCATCGGGACCCTGAGGGAAAAACTGTTTTTT. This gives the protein CASSIGTLREKLFF. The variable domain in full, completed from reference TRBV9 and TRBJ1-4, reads DSGVTQTPKHLITATGQRVTLRCSPRSGDLSVYWYQQSLDQGLQFLIQYYNGEERAKGNILERFSAQQFPDLHSELNLSSLELGDSALYFCASSIGTLREKLFFGSGTQLSVL.

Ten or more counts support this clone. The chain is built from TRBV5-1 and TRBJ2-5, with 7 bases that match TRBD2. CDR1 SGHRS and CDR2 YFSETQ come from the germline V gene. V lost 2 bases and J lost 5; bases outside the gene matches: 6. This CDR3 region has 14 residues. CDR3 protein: CASSFGGSVETQYF. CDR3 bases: TGCGCCAGCAGCTTCGGGGGGAGTGTGGAGACCCAGTACTTC.

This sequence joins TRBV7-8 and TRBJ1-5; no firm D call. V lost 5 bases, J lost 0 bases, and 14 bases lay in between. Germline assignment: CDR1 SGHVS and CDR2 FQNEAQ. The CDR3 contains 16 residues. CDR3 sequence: CASSLKSGNSNQPQHF. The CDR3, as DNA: TGTGCCAGCAGCCTTAAATCTGGAAATAGCAATCAGCCCCAGCATTTT.

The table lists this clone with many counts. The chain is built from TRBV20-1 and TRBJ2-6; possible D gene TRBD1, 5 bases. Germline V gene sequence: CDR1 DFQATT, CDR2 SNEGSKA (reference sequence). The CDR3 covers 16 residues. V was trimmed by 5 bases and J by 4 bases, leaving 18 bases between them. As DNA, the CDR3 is TGCAGTGCTGGCCAGGGTTGGCCGCTCGGGGCCAACGTCCTGACTTTC. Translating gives CSAGQGWPLGANVLTF.

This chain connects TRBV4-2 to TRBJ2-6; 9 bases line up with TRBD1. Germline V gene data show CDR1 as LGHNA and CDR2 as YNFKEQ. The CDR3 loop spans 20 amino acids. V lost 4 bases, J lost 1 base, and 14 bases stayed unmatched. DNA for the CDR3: TGTGCCAGCAGCCGGCGGGAAAGGGACAGGGTACAATCTGGGGCCAACGTCCTGACTTTC. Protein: CASSRRERDRVQSGANVLTF.

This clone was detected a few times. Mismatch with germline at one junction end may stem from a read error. CDR3 in amino acids: CASRPGQGVNYGYTF. As DNA, the CDR3 is TGTGCCAGTAGACCCGGACAGGGGGTAAACTATGGATACACCTTC. V usage is TRBV19 and J usage is TRBJ1-2; 10 nucleotides align to TRBD1. This CDR3 has 15 amino acids. The germline V gene has CDR1 LNHDA and CDR2 SQIVND (reference sequence).

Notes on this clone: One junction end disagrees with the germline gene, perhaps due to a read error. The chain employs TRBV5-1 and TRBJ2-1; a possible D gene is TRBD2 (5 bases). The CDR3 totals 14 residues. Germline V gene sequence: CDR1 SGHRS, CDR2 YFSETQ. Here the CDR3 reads CDSIEGSQDNEKFF. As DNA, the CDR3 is TGCGACAGCATCGAGGGTAGCCAAGACAATGAGAAGTTCTTC.

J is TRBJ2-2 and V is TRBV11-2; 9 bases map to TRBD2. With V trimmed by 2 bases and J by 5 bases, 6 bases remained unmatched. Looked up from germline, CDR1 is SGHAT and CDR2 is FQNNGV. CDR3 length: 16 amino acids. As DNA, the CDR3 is TGTGCCAGCAGCTTACTTGCGGGAGGGGGGACCGGGGAGCTGTTTTTT. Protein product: CASSLLAGGGTGELFF.